This TCR beta chain was sequenced for a study of response to subunit inactivated influenza vaccine. Study-wide results and limits: Researchers suggested that each seasonal influenza vaccination recruits few new T cells.

V shed 7 bases and J shed 0 bases, with 7 bases lying between them. This CDR3 is built from 13 residues. TCRdb called the RT-PCR reads again in MiXCR, with one record for every CDR3 protein. The profile covers 600,000 to 850,000 distinct CDR3 sequences, with 14% appearing a single time and about 7.6% taken by the ten largest. For this clonotype: Its antigen remains unknown.

This receptor was obtained from a man aged 50 or older who received an inactivated influenza vaccine. V is TRBV12-3 or TRBV12-4 and J is TRBJ1-3; D uncertain. The sample in question was PBMCs from blood, obtained 14 to 15 days before vaccination. CDR3 DNA: TGTGCCAGCAACAGAGACTCTGGAAACACCATATATTTT. Translation: CASNRDSGNTIYF.